This T cell receptor beta chain was sequenced for a study of blood T cell repertoires in COVID-19. In the study's own analysis: Amplification with reference gene primers provided the estimates of nucleated cell counts. Assay: immunoSEQ multiplex PCR; the TCRdb copy retains only in-frame clones and omits some. V and J calls and clone size are given by that table; D and trimming were obtained from the DNA. The data show about 160,000 clones, 70% to 90% seen once. Participants were aged about 18 to 100 years, lived in roughly 23 US areas, and enrolled virtually. Participants' own reports of clinical history determined their cohort assignment. This CDR3 region has 14 residues. Trimming stripped 0 bases from V and 5 bases from J, with 10 bases between. The germline gives CDR1 KGHSH, CDR2 LQKENI.

This rearrangement joins TRBV18 to TRBJ1-2, with TRBD1 as a possible D gene (5 bases). What was sequenced was PBMCs or T cells enriched from blood (not recorded which). This sequence was found in a man in his forties who had recovered from COVID-19. CDR3 nucleotides: TGTGCCAGCTCACCACCCGGGACTCTATATGGCTACACCTTC. This translates into CASSPPGTLYGYTF.